This T cell receptor beta chain was sequenced during a study of beta chain features in type 1 diabetes (dated by TCRdb to the late 2010s). General notes on the study: Mean age, gender distribution, total cell number and subset yield were not different between patients and healthy donors. Across all samples, about 110 million sorted cells were examined, and cell number per subset correlated strongly with RNA yield. Regulatory and stem cell-like memory subsets were isolated from only 8 patients and 8 healthy donors, whereas naive and central memory subsets came from all 30 or so donors. The study compared the TCRB repertoires of sorted circulating CD4+ T cell subsets in recently diagnosed type 1 diabetes patients with those in matched healthy donors.

The entire amount of isolated RNA was reverse transcribed using the High Capacity cDNA Reverse Transcription Kit, so the sequenced TCRB transcripts were expressed ones. Deep immunoSEQ sequencing was applied to naive, central memory and regulatory T cell samples, giving an average of about 3.57 million total reads per sample. After sorted cells were lysed in RLT buffer, RNA was extracted with DNase-treated RNeasy Micro or Mini kits, with the choice depending on cell number. Each cell subset was processed separately to prevent cross-contamination, with patient and healthy donor samples processed together. TCRB sequences were amplified from cDNA with the immunoSEQ multiplex PCR, producing 87-bp fragments spanning the CDR3 region. Sequencing of the amplicons was performed on the Illumina HiSeq platform. For the original study's pipeline: Synthetic template baselines were used to correct PCR bias computationally, reads within Hamming distance 2 were collapsed together, and singletons that could not be merged were discarded. Reads were aligned against IMGT to assign V, D and J genes, CDR3 length and insertions or deletions at six rearrangement sites. Clonotype counts were normalized to sorted cell number within each subset before computing true diversity and Gini coefficients with the tcR R package. The overlap coefficient, calculated on TCRB nucleotide sequences, was used to measure repertoire sharing. Out-of-frame TCRB sequences from naive cells were analyzed as a proxy for the pre-selection repertoire. This is the immuneACCESS table as TCRdb keeps it, with only in-frame sequences that have V and J called. A part of the clones is gone; compared with another copy, unresolved V genes explain less than half, and the rest is unexplained. That table furnishes V, J and clone size, whereas the DNA furnished D and trimming. The table for this sample lists 640,000 or so clones; 10% to 15% of them were counted only once. The ten largest clonotypes hold 0.02% to 0.025% of the sample.

CDR3 length: 11 amino acids, cysteine to phenylalanine. Only the CDR3 region is kept as DNA, spanning 33 bases read in frame from base 1. V sheds 4 bases and J sheds 3 bases, leaving 4 bases between their ends. The germline V gene provides CDR1 MDHEN and CDR2 SYDVKM. This clone was detected a few times. It has no known antigen specificity. No base-level quality is on record; no much larger clone is a single base apart. This same CDR3 is encoded by further DNA sequences in the sample. A single peripheral blood draw of around 100 mL on average was collected from each donor into heparinised tubes. Using a panel that included CD45RO, CCR7, CD25, CD127, CD95 and CD27, naive, central memory, regulatory and stem cell-like memory CD4+ T cells were sorted on a BD FACSAria II. Every sorted population had a purity above 95%. PBMCs were separated immediately by Lymphoprep density gradient centrifugation and were stained directly, without being cultured. So that batch effects would be minimized, each experiment stained and sorted samples in pairs, pairing one healthy donor with one patient.

The full study reports these points: In all four CD4+ subsets, TCRB CDR3 length was moderately but significantly shorter in type 1 diabetes patients. The naive, central memory and regulatory TCRB repertoires appeared to resemble one another more closely among patients than among healthy donors. Sequencing cDNA rather than genomic DNA could over-represent highly expressing activated cells, although activation and CD3 levels did not differ between groups. At VDJ recombination sites, type 1 diabetes patients had fewer insertions and more deleted nucleotides, which implies abnormalities in thymic rearrangement. Because the HLA sub-analyses included only small numbers of individuals, any influence of HLA type on TCRB rearrangement was left unresolved. PCR might favor shorter templates, but patient and control samples were amplified and corrected together, so any skew would affect both groups equally.

The source of this sequence is a man aged 18 to 30 with type 1 diabetes. The rearrangement combines TRBV28 with TRBJ2-7, with the D gene uncertain. Sequenced input: naive CD4+ T cells from blood. Interpreted using the paper, the cell subset or site label stands for: true naive CD4+ T cells. The DNA sequence follows: TGTGCCAGCAGTTCATTCTACGAGCAGTACTTC. This encodes CASSSFYEQYF.